The sequence of this T cell receptor (beta chain) was determined in a study of regulatory T cells in long-lasting Graves disease. Time point described: persistent/refractory GD, antithyroid drugs over 5 years with positive TRAb. Extracted RNA from PBMCs served as the source of the TCR library. Unmatched junction bases numbered 8, after V lost 11 bases and J lost 0 bases. Per germline, CDR1 KGHDR and CDR2 SFDVKD. The CDR3 has 14 amino acids. Combining iRepertoire HTBI primers with Arm-PCR of CDR3 regions, the authors built TCR beta libraries. TCRdb reanalysed the multiplex PCR reads using MiXCR and keeps one entry per CDR3 protein. The profile shows approximately 470,000 distinct CDR3 sequences, less than 25% of them singletons.

The chain has TRBV24-1 and TRBJ1-1; TRBD1 agrees at 7 bases. The receptor comes from a female donor with Graves disease. The specimen comprised peripheral blood mononuclear cells (PBMCs), sampled when the disease was refractory, from a patient treated with antithyroid drugs. CDR3 bases: TGTGCCAGCCGGGACAGCGGTTTGAACACTGAAGCTTTCTTT. This sequence encodes CASRDSGLNTEAFF.